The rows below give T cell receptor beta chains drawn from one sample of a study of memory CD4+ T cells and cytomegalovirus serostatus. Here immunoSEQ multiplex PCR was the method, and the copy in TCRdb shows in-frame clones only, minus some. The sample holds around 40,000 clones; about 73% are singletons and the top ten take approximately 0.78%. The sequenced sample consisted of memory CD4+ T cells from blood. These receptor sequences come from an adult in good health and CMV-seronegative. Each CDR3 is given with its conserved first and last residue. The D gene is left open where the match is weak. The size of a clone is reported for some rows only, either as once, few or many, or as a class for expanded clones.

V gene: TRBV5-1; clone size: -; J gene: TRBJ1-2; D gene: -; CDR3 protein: CASSLEGSPNYGYTF; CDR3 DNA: TGCGCCAGCAGCTTGGAAGGCAGCCCTAACTATGGCTACACCTTC
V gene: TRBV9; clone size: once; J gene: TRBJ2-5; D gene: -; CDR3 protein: CASSPGALPGETQYF; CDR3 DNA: TGTGCCAGCAGCCCGGGGGCCCTCCCGGGGGAGACCCAGTACTTC
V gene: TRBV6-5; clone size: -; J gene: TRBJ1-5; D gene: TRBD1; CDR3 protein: CASRQGASNQPQHF; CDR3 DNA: TGTGCCAGCAGACAGGGGGCGAGCAATCAGCCCCAGCATTTT
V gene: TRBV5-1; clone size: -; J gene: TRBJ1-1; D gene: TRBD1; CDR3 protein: CASSFQGANTEAFF; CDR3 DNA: TGCGCCAGCAGCTTTCAGGGGGCGAACACTGAAGCTTTCTTT
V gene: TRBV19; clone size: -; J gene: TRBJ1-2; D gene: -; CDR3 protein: CASSPAGLMDGYTF; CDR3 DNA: TGTGCCAGTAGTCCCGCAGGACTCATGGATGGCTACACCTTC
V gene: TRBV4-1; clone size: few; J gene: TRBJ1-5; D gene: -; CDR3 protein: CASSQDDISNQPQHF; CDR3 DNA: TGCGCCAGCAGCCAAGATGACATTAGCAATCAGCCCCAGCATTTT
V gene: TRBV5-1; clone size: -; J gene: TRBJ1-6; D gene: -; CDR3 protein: CASSLGARSDSPLHF; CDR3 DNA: TGCGCCAGCAGCTTGGGAGCCCGTTCGGACTCACCCCTCCACTTT
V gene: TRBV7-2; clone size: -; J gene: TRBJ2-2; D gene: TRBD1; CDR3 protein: CASSLRPGQLTGELFF; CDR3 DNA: TGTGCCAGCAGCTTAAGGCCGGGACAGCTTACCGGGGAGCTGTTTTTT
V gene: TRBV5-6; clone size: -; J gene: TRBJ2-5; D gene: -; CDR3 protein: CASSLGPEETQYF; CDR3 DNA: TGTGCCAGCAGCCTTGGACCGGAAGAGACCCAGTACTTC
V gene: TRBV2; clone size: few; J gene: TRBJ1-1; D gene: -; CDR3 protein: CASSERENTEAFF; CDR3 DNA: TGTGCCAGCAGTGAACGGGAGAACACTGAAGCTTTCTTT
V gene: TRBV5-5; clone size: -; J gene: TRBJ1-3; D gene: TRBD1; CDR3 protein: CASSPQGGLSGNTIYF; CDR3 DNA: TGTGCCAGCAGCCCACAGGGGGGCCTCTCTGGAAACACCATATATTTT
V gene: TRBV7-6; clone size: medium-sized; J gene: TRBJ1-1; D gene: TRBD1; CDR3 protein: CASSLRGPNTEAFF; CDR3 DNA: TGTGCCAGCAGTCTCAGGGGGCCGAACACTGAAGCTTTCTTT
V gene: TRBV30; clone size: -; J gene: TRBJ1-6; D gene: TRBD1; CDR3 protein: CAWRAPGQGGNSPLHF; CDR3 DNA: TGTGCCTGGAGGGCCCCGGGACAGGGGGGTAATTCACCCCTCCACTTT
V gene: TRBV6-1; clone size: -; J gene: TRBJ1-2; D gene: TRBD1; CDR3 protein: CASSGTGGIYGYTF; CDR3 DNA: TGTGCCAGCAGTGGTACAGGGGGGATCTATGGCTACACCTTC
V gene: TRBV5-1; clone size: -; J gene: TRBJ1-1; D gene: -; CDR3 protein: CASDTGVSNTEAFF; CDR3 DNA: TGCGCCAGCGATACAGGCGTATCGAACACTGAAGCTTTCTTT
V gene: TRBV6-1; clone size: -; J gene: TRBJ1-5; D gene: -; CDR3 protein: CASSEVRGRGFNQPQHF; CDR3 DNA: TGTGCCAGCAGTGAGGTTCGCGGCAGGGGATTCAATCAGCCCCAGCATTTT
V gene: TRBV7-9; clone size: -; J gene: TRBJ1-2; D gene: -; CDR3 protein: CASSLALSSDGYTF; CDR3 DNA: TGTGCCAGCAGCTTAGCTCTCTCGTCCGACGGCTACACCTTC
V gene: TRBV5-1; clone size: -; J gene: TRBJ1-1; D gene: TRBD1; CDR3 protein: CASSSTGDEDTEAFF; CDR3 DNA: TGCGCCAGCAGCTCGACAGGGGACGAAGACACTGAAGCTTTCTTT
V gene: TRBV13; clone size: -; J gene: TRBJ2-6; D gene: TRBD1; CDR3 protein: CASSLGTGASGANVLTF; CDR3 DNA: TGTGCCAGCAGCTTAGGCACAGGGGCCTCTGGGGCCAACGTCCTGACTTTC
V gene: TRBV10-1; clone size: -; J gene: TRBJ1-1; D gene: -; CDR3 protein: CASSGPQVTEAFF; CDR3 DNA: TGCGCCAGCAGTGGCCCACAGGTCACTGAAGCTTTCTTT
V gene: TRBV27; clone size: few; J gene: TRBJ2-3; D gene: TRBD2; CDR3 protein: CASSFFSLADSTDTQYF; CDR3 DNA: TGTGCCAGCAGTTTTTTCAGTCTAGCGGACAGCACAGATACGCAGTATTTT
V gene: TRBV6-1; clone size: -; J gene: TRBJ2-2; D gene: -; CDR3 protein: CASSDTWGGELFF; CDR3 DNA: TGTGCCAGCAGTGACACCTGGGGCGGGGAGCTGTTTTTT
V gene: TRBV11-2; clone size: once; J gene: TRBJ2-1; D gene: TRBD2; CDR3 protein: CASSLGLLAGVNEQFF; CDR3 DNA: TGTGCCAGCAGCTTAGGACTACTAGCGGGGGTCAATGAGCAGTTCTTC
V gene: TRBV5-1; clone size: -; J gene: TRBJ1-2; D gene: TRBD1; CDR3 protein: CASRANPQGQGYGYTF; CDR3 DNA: TGCGCCAGCAGGGCTAACCCGCAGGGACAGGGCTATGGCTACACCTTC